The source of this T cell receptor (beta chain) is a study of blood T cells in healthy people across ages. Study outcomes and limitations: Without sorted subsets, naive and antigen-experienced compartments could not be conclusively compared.

The CDR3 is 12 residues long. Germline CDR1 and CDR2: MDHEN and SYDVKM. The V and J ends lost 7 bases and 2 bases respectively, with 7 bases between them. This clonotype was counted only a few times. Antigen specificity is unknown. Peripheral blood samples of approximately 10 milliliters were drawn from each donor. Alongside a J-beta primer mix, a sample-barcoded 5' primer served in a second PCR lasting about 7 to 12 cycles. The authors tagged each cDNA molecule using a template-switch adaptor with 12 random nucleotides. TCRdb independently ran MiXCR on the 5' RACE reads; one entry per CDR3 protein. Counted here are 780,000 or so distinct CDR3 sequences, roughly three fifths occurring once; the ten biggest clones make up roughly 24%.

The chain has TRBV28 and TRBJ2-3; D not certain. Sequencing was done on a sample of blood. This sequence originates from a man aged 40-55 years in good health. The DNA for the CDR3 is TGTGCCAGCACGCGAGCCACAGATACGCAGTATTTT. Its protein product is CASTRATDTQYF.